This T cell receptor beta chain was captured by sequencing in a study of prognosis after radiotherapy for stage I lung cancer. Germline V gene data show CDR1 as MNHNS and CDR2 as SASEGT. CDR3 length: 15 residues. Genomic DNA was subjected to two-round multiplex PCR for amplification of TCR beta CDR3. Primers (each specific to one TRBV or TRBJ gene) were used in first-round PCR. Each CDR3 protein gets one entry after TCRdb re-called the multiplex PCR reads with MiXCR. The sample has under 75,000 distinct CDR3 sequences, approximately 26% seen once. Notes on the study in general: Lower Shannon entropy values were found after stereotactic body radiation therapy in patients who developed distant metastases. Tumor specificity of the expanded TCR clones was not determined. Divergent TRBV and TRBJ gene usage has reportedly been observed between patients with and without metastases.

Note on this clonotype: What it binds is not known. A junction end diverges from the germline sequence, so it may reflect a read error.

Peripheral blood, in approximately 5.7-milliliter volumes, was drawn at each of two time points. This rearrangement joins TRBV6-1 to TRBJ2-2, with TRBD2 matching 14 bases. The TCR originated in a donor at least 50 years old with non-small cell lung cancer. Sequencing was performed on PBMCs, taken before or after stereotactic body radiation therapy (not recorded which). The CDR3 sequence: CASGTSGGNTWELFF. For the CDR3, the DNA is TGTGCCAGCGGGACTAGCGGGGGTAACACCTGGGAGCTGTTTTTT.